The rows below give T cell receptor beta chains drawn from one sample of a study of blood T cell repertoires in COVID-19. The data were produced by immunoSEQ multiplex PCR, yet TCRdb's version contains in-frame clones alone and is incomplete. The table lists approximately 250,000 clones, 84% of them singletons. Sequenced sample: peripheral blood. Receptors were obtained from a man in his fifties or sixties with acute or convalescent COVID-19. CDR3s include the opening cysteine and the closing phenylalanine or tryptophan. The D gene is left open where the match is weak. Not all rows give a size; the values are once, few, many and, for expanded clones, a class.

TRBV5-1	TRBD1	.	TRBJ1-5	CASRSGTGPNQPQHF	TGCGCCAGCAGATCCGGGACAGGGCCAAATCAGCCCCAGCATTTT
TRBV4-2	.	.	TRBJ1-6	CASSQDRSSYNSPLHF	TGTGCCAGCAGCCAAGATAGGAGTTCCTATAATTCACCCCTCCACTTT
TRBV30	.	.	TRBJ2-3	CAWSATLTQTRQYF	TGTGCCTGGAGTGCGACCCTCACACAGACCAGGCAGTATTTT
TRBV10-2	.	.	TRBJ1-2	CASSESGQALWGYTF	TGCGCCAGCAGTGAGTCTGGCCAGGCCTTGTGGGGCTACACCTTC
TRBV7-9	TRBD1	.	TRBJ1-2	CASSHRTGGAEANYGYTF	TGTGCCAGCAGCCATAGGACAGGGGGCGCGGAAGCTAACTATGGCTACACCTTC
TRBV20-1	.	.	TRBJ2-1	CSASGDEQFF	TGCAGTGCTAGCGGGGATGAGCAGTTCTTC
TRBV18	TRBD1	.	TRBJ1-2	CASQMTGLLNYGYTF	TGTGCCAGCCAAATGACAGGGCTTCTTAACTATGGCTACACCTTC
TRBV5-6	.	.	TRBJ1-2	CASSYTGTGYGYTF	TGTGCCAGCAGCTACACAGGGACGGGCTATGGCTACACCTTC
TRBV19	.	once	TRBJ2-1	CASSIAGYHNEQFF	TGTGCCAGTAGTATAGCAGGATACCACAATGAGCAGTTCTTC
TRBV5-1	TRBD2	.	TRBJ2-5	CASSLGTSGQETQYF	TGCGCCAGCAGCTTGGGGACTAGCGGCCAAGAGACCCAGTACTTC
TRBV9	TRBD2	.	TRBJ2-1	CASSVTSGITYNEQFF	TGTGCCAGCAGCGTTACTAGCGGGATAACCTACAATGAGCAGTTCTTC
TRBV6-1	.	.	TRBJ1-2	CASSEVPAGRGDGYTF	TGTGCCAGCAGTGAAGTTCCGGCAGGGAGGGGTGATGGCTACACCTTC
TRBV28	.	.	TRBJ1-2	CASSFPTVANYGYTF	TGTGCCAGCAGTTTCCCTACAGTAGCTAACTATGGCTACACCTTC
TRBV28	.	.	TRBJ2-5	CASSLTGKQETQYF	TGTGCCAGCAGCTTAACGGGGAAGCAAGAGACCCAGTACTTC
TRBV13	TRBD1	.	TRBJ2-1	CASSLDRDSPYNEQFF	TGTGCCAGCAGCTTAGACAGGGACAGCCCCTACAATGAGCAGTTCTTC
TRBV5-1	.	.	TRBJ1-3	CASSLQGPDLNTIYF	TGCGCCAGCAGCTTGCAGGGCCCTGACCTAAACACCATATATTTT
TRBV5-6	.	.	TRBJ1-3	CASSPGTPGNTIYF	TGTGCCAGCAGCCCGGGAACTCCTGGAAACACCATATATTTT
TRBV7-6	.	few	TRBJ2-2	CASSLTGPGGELFF	TGTGCCAGCAGCCTTACAGGGCCGGGCGGGGAGCTGTTTTTT
TRBV2	.	.	TRBJ1-3	CASIRDSGNTIYF	TGTGCCAGCATTCGGGACTCTGGAAACACCATATATTTT
TRBV12-5	TRBD1	.	TRBJ1-1	CASGPGGPEAFF	TGTGCTAGTGGCCCAGGGGGGCCTGAAGCTTTCTTT
TRBV25-1	.	.	TRBJ1-2	CASSEYDRTNYGYTF	TGTGCCAGCAGTGAATACGACAGGACTAACTATGGCTACACCTTC
TRBV5-1	.	.	TRBJ1-5	CASSLELAGQPQHF	TGCGCCAGCAGCTTGGAACTGGCAGGGCAGCCCCAGCATTTT
TRBV18	.	.	TRBJ2-5	CASSPTGIAQETQYF	TGTGCCAGCTCACCGACAGGCATCGCACAAGAGACCCAGTACTTC
TRBV6-2/TRBV6-3	.	.	TRBJ1-4	CASSYSTGEKLFF	TGTGCCAGCAGTTACTCGACGGGGGAAAAACTGTTTTTT
TRBV7-2	TRBD2	once	TRBJ2-4	CASSPRIAGGGASKNIQYF	TGTGCCAGCAGCCCCCGGATAGCGGGAGGGGGGGCTTCCAAAAACATTCAGTACTTC
TRBV11-3	.	once	TRBJ2-1	CASSLERTGVNEQFF	TGTGCCAGCAGCTTAGAGCGAACGGGAGTCAATGAGCAGTTCTTC
TRBV18	TRBD2	once	TRBJ2-7	CASSPPGGSYEQYF	TGTGCCAGCTCACCACCGGGGGGGAGCTACGAGCAGTACTTC
TRBV28	.	.	TRBJ1-4	CASRAPTGNAGEKLFF	TGTGCCAGCAGAGCCCCTACAGGGAACGCAGGAGAAAAACTGTTTTTT
TRBV6-5	.	.	TRBJ1-1	CASRSFGVNTEAFF	TGTGCCAGCAGGAGTTTCGGGGTGAACACTGAAGCTTTCTTT
TRBV6-5	.	few	TRBJ1-4	CASKFRDIQEKLFF	TGTGCCAGCAAATTCCGGGACATCCAGGAAAAACTGTTTTTT
TRBV9	.	.	TRBJ1-6	CASSGRGASSPLHF	TGTGCCAGCAGCGGTCGCGGGGCGTCCTCACCCCTCCACTTT
TRBV6-5	.	.	TRBJ1-2	CASQEGGSYGYTF	TGTGCCAGCCAAGAGGGGGGGAGCTATGGCTACACCTTC
TRBV7-9	TRBD1	.	TRBJ2-2	CASSHAGTGEPGELFF	TGTGCCAGCAGCCACGCGGGGACAGGGGAACCCGGGGAGCTGTTTTTT
TRBV12-3/TRBV12-4	.	.	TRBJ1-6	CASRPGNSPLHF	TGTGCCAGCAGGCCGGGAAATTCACCCCTCCACTTT
TRBV2	.	.	TRBJ1-1	CASSVEGNTEAFF	TGTGCCAGCAGTGTCGAGGGTAACACTGAAGCTTTCTTT